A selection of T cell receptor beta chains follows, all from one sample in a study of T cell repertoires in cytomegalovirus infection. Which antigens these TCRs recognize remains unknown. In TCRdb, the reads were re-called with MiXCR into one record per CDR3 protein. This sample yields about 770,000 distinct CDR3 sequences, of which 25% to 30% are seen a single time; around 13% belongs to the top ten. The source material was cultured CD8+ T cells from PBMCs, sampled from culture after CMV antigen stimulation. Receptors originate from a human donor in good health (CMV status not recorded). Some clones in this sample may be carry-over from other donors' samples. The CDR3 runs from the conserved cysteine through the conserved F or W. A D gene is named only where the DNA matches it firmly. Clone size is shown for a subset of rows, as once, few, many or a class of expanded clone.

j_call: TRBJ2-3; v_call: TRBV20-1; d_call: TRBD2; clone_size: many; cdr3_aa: CSAPGTSGGADTQYF; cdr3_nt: TGCAGTGCTCCCGGGACTAGCGGGGGCGCAGATACGCAGTATTTT
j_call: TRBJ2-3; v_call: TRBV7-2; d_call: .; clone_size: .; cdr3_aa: CASSLFSESTDTQYF; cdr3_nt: TGTGCCAGCAGCTTGTTTAGCGAGAGCACAGATACGCAGTATTTT
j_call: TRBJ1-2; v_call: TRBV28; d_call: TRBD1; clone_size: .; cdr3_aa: CASSPNGQVIFYGYTF; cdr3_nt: TGTGCCAGCAGTCCGAACGGACAGGTTATATTCTATGGCTACACCTTC
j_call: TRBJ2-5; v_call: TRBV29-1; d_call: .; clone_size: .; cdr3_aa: CSVRLGGKETQYF; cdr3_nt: TGCAGCGTTCGCCTAGGGGGAAAAGAGACCCAGTACTTC
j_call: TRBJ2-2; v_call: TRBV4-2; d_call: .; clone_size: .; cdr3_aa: CASSQGGYGELFF; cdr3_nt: TGTGCCAGCAGCCAAGGGGGATACGGGGAGCTGTTTTTT
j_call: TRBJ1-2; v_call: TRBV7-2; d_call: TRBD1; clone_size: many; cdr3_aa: CASSLVSQGAPWGYTF; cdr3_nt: TGTGCCAGCAGCTTAGTATCCCAGGGGGCGCCCTGGGGCTACACCTTC
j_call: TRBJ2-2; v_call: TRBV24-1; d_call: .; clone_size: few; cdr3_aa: CATRNTGMNTGELFF; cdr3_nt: TGTGCCACCAGGAACACAGGGATGAACACCGGGGAGCTGTTTTTT
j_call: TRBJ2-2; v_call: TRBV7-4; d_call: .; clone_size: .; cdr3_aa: CASTGTGEYTGELFF; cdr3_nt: TGTGCCAGCACGGGAACGGGCGAATACACCGGGGAGCTGTTTTTT
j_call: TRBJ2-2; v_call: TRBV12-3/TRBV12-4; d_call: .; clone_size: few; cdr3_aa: CASSYDQRQALGGNTGELFF; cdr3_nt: TGTGCCAGCAGCTACGACCAGAGACAGGCCCTCGGGGGAAACACCGGGGAGCTGTTTTTT
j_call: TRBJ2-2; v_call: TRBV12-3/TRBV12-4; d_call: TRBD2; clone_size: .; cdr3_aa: CASRGNGGAVGTGELFF; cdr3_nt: TGTGCCAGCAGAGGGAACGGGGGGGCGGTTGGCACCGGGGAGCTGTTTTTT
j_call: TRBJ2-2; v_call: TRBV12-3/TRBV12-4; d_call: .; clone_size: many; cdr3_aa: CASSMITGELFF; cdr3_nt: TGTGCCAGCAGTATGATCACCGGGGAGCTGTTTTTT
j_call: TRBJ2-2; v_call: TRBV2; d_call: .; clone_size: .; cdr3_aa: CASGNLFF; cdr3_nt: TGTGCCAGCGGGAATCTGTTTTTT
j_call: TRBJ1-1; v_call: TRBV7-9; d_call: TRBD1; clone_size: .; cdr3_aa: CASSDRQGPPEAFF; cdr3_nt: TGTGCCAGCAGCGACAGACAGGGTCCCCCTGAAGCTTTCTTT
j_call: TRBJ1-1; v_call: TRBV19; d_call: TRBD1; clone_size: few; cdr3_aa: CASSTWDRVDEAFF; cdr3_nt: TGTGCCAGTAGTACTTGGGACAGGGTGGATGAAGCTTTCTTT
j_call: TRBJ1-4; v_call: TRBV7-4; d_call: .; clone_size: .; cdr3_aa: CASSDYPGPPAEEKLFF; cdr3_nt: TGTGCCAGCAGCGACTACCCGGGACCCCCCGCGGAAGAAAAACTGTTTTTT
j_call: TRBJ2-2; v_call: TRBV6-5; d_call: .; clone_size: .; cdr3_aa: CASSYSKPGRGELFF; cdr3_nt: TGTGCCAGCAGTTACTCTAAACCAGGCCGTGGGGAGCTGTTTTTT
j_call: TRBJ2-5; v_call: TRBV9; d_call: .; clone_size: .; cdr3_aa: CASSVYWGTKETQYF; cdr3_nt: TGTGCCAGCAGCGTATATTGGGGAACCAAAGAGACCCAGTACTTC
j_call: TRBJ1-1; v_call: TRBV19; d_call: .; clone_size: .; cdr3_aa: CASSPTRGEAFF; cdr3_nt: TGTGCCAGTAGTCCGACGCGTGGAGAAGCTTTCTTT
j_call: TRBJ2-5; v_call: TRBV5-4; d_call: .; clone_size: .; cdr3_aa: CASSLYSPKETQYF; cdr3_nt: TGTGCCAGCAGCTTGTACAGCCCGAAGGAGACCCAGTACTTC
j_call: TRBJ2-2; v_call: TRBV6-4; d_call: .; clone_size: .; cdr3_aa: CASSDRGGGELFF; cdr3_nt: TGTGCCAGCAGTGACCGGGGAGGTGGGGAGCTGTTTTTT
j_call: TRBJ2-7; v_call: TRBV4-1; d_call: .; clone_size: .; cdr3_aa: CASSHGGSSYEQYF; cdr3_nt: TGCGCCAGCAGCCACGGAGGCAGCTCCTACGAGCAGTACTTC
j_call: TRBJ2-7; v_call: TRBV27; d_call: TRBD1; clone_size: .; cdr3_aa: CASRWEQGAYEQYF; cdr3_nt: TGTGCCAGCAGATGGGAACAGGGGGCTTACGAGCAGTACTTT
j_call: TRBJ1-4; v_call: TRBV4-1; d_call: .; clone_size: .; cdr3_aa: CASSQRGSVPNEKLFF; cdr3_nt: TGCGCCAGCAGCCAGCGAGGTTCAGTTCCTAATGAAAAACTGTTTTTT
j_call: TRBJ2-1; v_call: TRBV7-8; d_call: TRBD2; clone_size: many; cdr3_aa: CASSRGLVYNEQFF; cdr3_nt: TGTGCCAGCAGCCGAGGACTAGTCTACAATGAGCAGTTCTTC
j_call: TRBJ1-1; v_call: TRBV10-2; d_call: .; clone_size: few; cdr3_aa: CASSESSGEIAEAFF; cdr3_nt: TGCGCCAGCAGTGAGTCATCAGGGGAGATCGCTGAAGCTTTCTTT
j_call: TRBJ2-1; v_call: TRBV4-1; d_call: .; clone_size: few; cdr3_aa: CASSPPAGGGLFEQFF; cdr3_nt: TGCGCCAGCAGCCCCCCCGCCGGAGGGGGTTTGTTTGAGCAGTTCTTC
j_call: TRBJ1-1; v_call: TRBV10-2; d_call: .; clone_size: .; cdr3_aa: CASLSGGPLGGTEAFF; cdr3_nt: TGCGCCAGCCTTTCTGGAGGGCCCTTGGGGGGCACTGAAGCTTTCTTT
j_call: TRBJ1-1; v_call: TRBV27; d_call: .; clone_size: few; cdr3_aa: CASSYEGPNTEAFF; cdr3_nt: TGTGCCAGCAGTTATGAGGGGCCCAACACTGAAGCTTTCTTT
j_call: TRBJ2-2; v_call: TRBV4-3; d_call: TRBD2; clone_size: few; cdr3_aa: CASSQDLSGGPAGELFF; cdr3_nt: TGCGCCAGCAGCCAAGATCTGAGCGGGGGGCCCGCCGGGGAGCTGTTTTTT
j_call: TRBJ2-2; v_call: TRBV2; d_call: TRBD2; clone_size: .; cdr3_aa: CASSDLAGAGDTGELFF; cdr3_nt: TGTGCCAGCAGTGATCTAGCGGGGGCGGGTGACACCGGGGAGCTGTTTTTT
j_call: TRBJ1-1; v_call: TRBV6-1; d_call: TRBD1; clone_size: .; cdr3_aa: CASRLFKMDRGEAFF; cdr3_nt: TGTGCCAGCAGACTCTTCAAAATGGACAGGGGTGAAGCTTTCTTT